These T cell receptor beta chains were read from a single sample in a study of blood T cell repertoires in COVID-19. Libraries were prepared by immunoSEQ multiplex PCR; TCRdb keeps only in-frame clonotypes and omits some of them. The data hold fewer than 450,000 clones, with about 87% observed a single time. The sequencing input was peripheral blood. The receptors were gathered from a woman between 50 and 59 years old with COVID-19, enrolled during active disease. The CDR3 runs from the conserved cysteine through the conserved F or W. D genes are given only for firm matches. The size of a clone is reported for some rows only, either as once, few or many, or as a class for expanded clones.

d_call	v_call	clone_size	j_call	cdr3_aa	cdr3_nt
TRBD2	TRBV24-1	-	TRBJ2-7	CATSDGTSYEQYF	TGTGCCACCAGTGACGGGACTAGCTACGAGCAGTACTTC
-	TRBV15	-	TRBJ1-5	CATSSRDNFNQPQHF	TGTGCCACCAGCAGCCGGGACAACTTCAATCAGCCCCAGCATTTT
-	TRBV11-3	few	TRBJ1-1	CASSFGAGMNTEAFF	TGTGCCAGCAGCTTCGGAGCGGGTATGAACACTGAAGCTTTCTTT
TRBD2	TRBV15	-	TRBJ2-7	CATSRDRGESSYEQYF	TGTGCCACCAGCAGAGATCGGGGGGAAAGCTCCTACGAGCAGTACTTC
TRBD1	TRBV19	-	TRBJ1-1	CASTPDREYNTEAFF	TGTGCCAGTACCCCGGACAGGGAGTATAACACTGAAGCTTTCTTT
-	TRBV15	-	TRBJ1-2	CATSPPTRGGAGYTF	TGTGCCACCAGCCCCCCTACCAGGGGTGGCGCGGGCTACACCTTC
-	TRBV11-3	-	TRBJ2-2	CASSLEGTGRNTGELFF	TGTGCCAGCAGCTTAGAAGGTACAGGGAGAAACACCGGGGAGCTGTTTTTT
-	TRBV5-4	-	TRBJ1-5	CASSPGQFQPQHF	TGTGCCAGCAGCCCAGGACAGTTTCAGCCCCAGCATTTT
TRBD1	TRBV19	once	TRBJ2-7	CASRPRTGGAQQYF	TGTGCCAGCCGACCCCGGACAGGGGGCGCACAGCAGTACTTC
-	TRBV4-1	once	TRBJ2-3	CASSPGPFTDTQYF	TGCGCCAGCAGCCCGGGTCCCTTCACAGATACGCAGTATTTT
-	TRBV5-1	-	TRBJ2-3	CASSLKAGGSTDTQYF	TGCGCCAGCAGCTTGAAAGCGGGTGGAAGCACAGATACGCAGTATTTT
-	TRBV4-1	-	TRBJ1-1	CASSQRTELNTEAFF	TGCGCCAGCAGCCAACGGACAGAGCTGAACACTGAAGCTTTCTTT
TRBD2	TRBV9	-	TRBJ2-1	CASSRGTSGSYNEQFF	TGTGCCAGCAGCCGCGGGACTAGCGGATCCTACAATGAGCAGTTCTTC
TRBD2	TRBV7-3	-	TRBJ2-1	CASSTRTSGSSSYNEQFF	TGTGCCAGCAGCACCCGGACTAGCGGGAGTAGCTCCTACAATGAGCAGTTCTTC
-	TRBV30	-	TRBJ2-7	CAWRYSLYEQYF	TGTGCCTGGAGGTACAGCCTGTACGAGCAGTACTTC
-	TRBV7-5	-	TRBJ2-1	CVRSLQGTDEQFF	TGTGTCAGAAGCTTACAGGGTACCGATGAGCAGTTCTTC
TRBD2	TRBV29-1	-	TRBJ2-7	CSRPSGGEQYF	TGCAGCCGACCTAGCGGGGGAGAGCAGTACTTC
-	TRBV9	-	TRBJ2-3	CASSAADTQYF	TGTGCCAGCAGCGCCGCAGATACGCAGTATTTT
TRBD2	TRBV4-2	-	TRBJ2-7	CASSQGLAGGPSEQYF	TGTGCCAGCAGCCAAGGACTAGCGGGAGGGCCCAGCGAGCAGTACTTC
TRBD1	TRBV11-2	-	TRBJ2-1	CASSLVGGQGGYNEQFF	TGTGCCAGCAGCTTAGTCGGGGGACAGGGAGGCTACAATGAGCAGTTCTTC
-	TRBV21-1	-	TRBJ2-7	CASSKVWSGIRYEQYF	TGTGCCAGCAGCAAAGTCTGGAGCGGGATCCGCTACGAGCAGTACTTC
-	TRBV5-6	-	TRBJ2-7	CASSFRQAGSYEQYF	TGTGCCAGCAGCTTTCGTCAGGCGGGATCCTACGAGCAGTACTTC
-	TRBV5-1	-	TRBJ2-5	CASSLRLSGEETQYF	TGCGCCAGCAGCTTGAGACTCTCGGGGGAAGAGACCCAGTACTTC
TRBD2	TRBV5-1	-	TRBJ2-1	CASSLSAGELSEQFF	TGCGCCAGCAGCTTGTCGGCGGGAGAACTTAGTGAGCAGTTCTTC
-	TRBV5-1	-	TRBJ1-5	CASSLGQAPNQPQHF	TGCGCCAGCAGCTTGGGTCAGGCCCCCAATCAGCCCCAGCATTTT
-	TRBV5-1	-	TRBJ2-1	CASSDLIGNEQFF	TGCGCCAGCAGCGATCTTATCGGGAATGAGCAGTTCTTC
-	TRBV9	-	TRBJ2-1	CASSGGRTSYNEQFF	TGTGCCAGCAGCGGCGGGCGGACCTCCTACAATGAGCAGTTCTTC
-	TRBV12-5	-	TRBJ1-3	CASARPGAGNTIYF	TGTGCTAGTGCCCGCCCGGGGGCTGGAAACACCATATATTTT
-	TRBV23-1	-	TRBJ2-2	CASIRSIGTPNTGELFF	TGCGCCAGCATCCGATCAATAGGGACTCCGAACACCGGGGAGCTGTTTTTT
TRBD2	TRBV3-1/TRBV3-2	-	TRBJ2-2	CASSQAQLAGTGELFF	TGTGCCAGCAGCCAAGCTCAACTAGCGGGGACCGGGGAGCTGTTTTTT
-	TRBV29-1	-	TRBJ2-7	CSGGTDYEQYF	TGCAGCGGCGGGACAGACTACGAGCAGTACTTC
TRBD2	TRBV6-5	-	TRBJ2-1	CASGRSGSSYNEQFF	TGTGCCAGTGGACGGAGCGGGAGCTCCTACAATGAGCAGTTCTTC
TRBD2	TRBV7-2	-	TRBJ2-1	CASSLGLAGGNEQFF	TGTGCCAGCAGCTTGGGACTAGCGGGAGGAAATGAGCAGTTCTTC
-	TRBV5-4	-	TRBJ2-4	CASSPSGYGTIAKNIQYF	TGTGCCAGCAGCCCCTCGGGGTACGGGACAATAGCCAAAAACATTCAGTACTTC
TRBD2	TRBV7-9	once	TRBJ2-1	CASSLGTSGIRNEQFF	TGTGCCAGCAGCTTAGGGACTAGCGGGATACGGAATGAGCAGTTCTTC
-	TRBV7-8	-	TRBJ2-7	CASSHSVNEQYF	TGTGCCAGCAGCCACTCCGTGAACGAGCAGTACTTC
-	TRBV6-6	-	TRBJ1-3	CASSKGLTGNTIYF	TGTGCCAGCAGTAAAGGACTTACTGGAAACACCATATATTTT
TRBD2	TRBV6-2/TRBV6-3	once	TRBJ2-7	CASSLAEDWRQYF	TGTGCCAGCAGTCTAGCGGAGGACTGGAGGCAGTACTTC
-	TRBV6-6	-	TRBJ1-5	CASSYEKGGSSQHF	TGTGCCAGCAGTTACGAAAAGGGGGGGTCGTCCCAGCATTTT
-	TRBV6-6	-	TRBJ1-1	CATRLWAENTEAFF	TGTGCCACCCGCCTCTGGGCAGAGAACACTGAAGCTTTCTTT
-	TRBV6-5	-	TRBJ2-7	CASSPTSYEQYF	TGTGCCAGCAGTCCTACGTCCTACGAGCAGTACTTC